The 10 T cell receptor beta chains below come from one sample, sequenced in a study of blood T cell repertoires in COVID-19. Clones were read by immunoSEQ multiplex PCR, and TCRdb kept only the in-frame ones, dropping some. The data contain roughly 200,000 clones, 75% to 85% of them singletons. Sequenced sample: peripheral blood. These receptors were collected from a woman of 80 years or more with COVID-19, enrolled during active disease.

The chain carries TRBV20-1 and TRBJ2-7; a weak D match, TRBD1 (6 bases). Germline CDR1 DFQATT, CDR2 SNEGSKA (reference sequence). Trimming left V 3 bases short and J 5 bases short, with 14 bases between. This CDR3 region has 13 residues. The CDR3 region is CSASHPGGNEQYF. In DNA, the CDR3 is TGCAGTGCTAGTCACCCTGGGGGCAACGAGCAGTACTTC.

The genes are TRBV30 and TRBJ1-3; a weak D match, TRBD1 (5 bases). V was cut by 6 bases and J by 1 base, with 13 bases left in between. Germline CDR1 and CDR2: GTSNPN and SVGIG (reference sequence). The CDR3 loop spans 14 amino acids. CDR3 coding DNA: TGTGCCTGCCCCTCTCAGGGATCTGGAAACACCATATATTTT. This encodes CACPSQGSGNTIYF.

In this sample, this clone turned up once. This sequence joins TRBV2 and TRBJ1-5, with 7 bases aligning to TRBD1. V dropped 7 bases and J dropped 3; count of bases not matched to a gene: 6. This CDR3 region has 14 residues. The V gene's germline CDR1 is SNHLY and CDR2 FYNNEI. DNA for the CDR3: TGTGCCAGCAACTCCGGGACAGACAATCAGCCCCAGCATTTT. The encoded protein is CASNSGTDNQPQHF.

The genes are TRBV28 and TRBJ2-1, with a possible D match to TRBD1 (6 bases). There are 13 residues in the CDR3. The V gene's germline CDR1 is MDHEN and CDR2 SYDVKM. Trimming stripped 4 bases from V and 10 bases from J, with 14 bases between. As DNA, the CDR3 is TGTGCCAGCAGTTCCTTACAGGGCCGGGAGCAGTTCTTC. It specifies CASSSLQGREQFF.

The V and J genes are TRBV5-1 and TRBJ2-3, with D possibly TRBD1 on 6 matching bases. V shed 2 bases and J shed 6 bases, with 16 bases lying between them. This CDR3 has 15 amino acids. Germline CDR1 SGHRS, CDR2 YFSETQ. CDR3 in amino acids: CASSLGGQLFDTQYF. The CDR3 DNA reads as TGCGCCAGCAGCTTAGGTGGACAGTTATTTGATACGCAGTATTTT.

This chain uses TRBV6-2 or TRBV6-3 with TRBJ1-5; 7 bases are shared with TRBD1. This CDR3 comprises 14 residues. CDR1 and CDR2 (germline): MNHEY, SVGEGT. After removal of 4 bases from V and 11 bases from J, the junction contained 11 bases not matched to a gene. In nucleotides, the CDR3 is TGTGCCAGCAGTTCAACAGGGGCAATCACGGCCCAGCATTTT. Protein: CASSSTGAITAQHF.

The chain links TRBV7-2 to TRBJ1-2; 9 nucleotides match TRBD1. Germline V CDR1 and CDR2: SGHTA, FQGNSA. The J segment lost 5 bases and the V segment lost 3 bases, leaving 4 bases of the junction unmatched. The CDR3 has 14 residues. The CDR3 is CASSLTGQGYGYTF. As DNA, the CDR3 is TGTGCCAGCAGCTTGACGGGACAGGGATATGGCTACACCTTC.

The J gene is TRBJ2-7, the V gene TRBV2; TRBD1 agrees at 8 bases. From germline, CDR1 is SNHLY and CDR2 FYNNEI. Trimming removed 4 bases from V and 5 bases from J; junction bases left unmatched: 7. This CDR3 region has 14 residues. The CDR3 DNA reads TGTGCCAGCAGTGTTTCAGGGGGCGGCGACGAGCAGTACTTC. It is translated as CASSVSGGGDEQYF.

This sequence joins TRBV29-1 and TRBJ1-2, with 10 bases that match TRBD1. This CDR3 has 16 amino acids. With V trimmed by 6 bases and J by 0 bases, 10 bases remained unmatched. Germline CDR1 and CDR2: SQVTM and ANQGSEA. The DNA of the CDR3 is TGCAGCGTCCTCCCGGGACAGGGGACTACTAACTATGGCTACACCTTC. Translated, it gives CSVLPGQGTTNYGYTF.

This chain joins TRBV28 and TRBJ2-2, with a possible D match to TRBD1 (5 bases). This CDR3 is built from 15 residues. The V gene lost 3 bases and the J gene lost 8 bases, with 16 bases spanning the gap. Germline assignment: CDR1 MDHEN and CDR2 SYDVKM. CDR3 region: CASSLAQGPKGELFF. CDR3 coding DNA: TGTGCCAGCAGTTTGGCCCAGGGCCCTAAAGGGGAGCTGTTTTTT.